A selection of T cell receptor beta chains follows, all from one sample in a study of blood T cell repertoires in COVID-19. Using immunoSEQ multiplex PCR, the repertoire was profiled, and TCRdb retains in-frame clones only, with some absent. The sample carries roughly 250,000 clones, roughly four fifths recorded once. Sequencing was done on a sample of peripheral blood. All receptors derive from a woman in her sixties with active or convalescent COVID-19. Each CDR3 is given without its conserved first and last residue.

>TRBV18|13|TRBJ1-1
ASSPQATGNTEAF
>TRBV30|15|TRBJ1-3
AWSAGTGGGSGNTIY
>TRBV30|12|TRBJ1-2
AWSRSGERRGYT
>TRBV4-1|13|TRBJ1-4
ASSQEDRGREKLF
>TRBV29-1|10|TRBJ1-2
SVGKGGYGYT
>TRBV2|13|TRBJ1-5
ASSEAKWGPQPQH
>TRBV6-5|12|TRBJ2-1
ASRIQGFYNEQF
>TRBV6-5|12|TRBJ1-2
ASSYSWTGHGYT
>TRBV9|14|TRBJ2-3
ASTLGGLDKADTQY
>TRBV6-6|12|TRBJ2-5
ASSYGGQLGTQY
>TRBV19|12|TRBJ1-1
ASRSEGENTEAF
>TRBV2|13|TRBJ1-3
ASGSQGNSGNTIY
>TRBV27|13|TRBJ1-3
ASSSRGSSGNTIY
>TRBV7-2|16|TRBJ2-6
ASSLVGGLGSGANVLT
>TRBV30|14|TRBJ1-1
AWSGIPGQLNTEAF
>TRBV7-9|11|TRBJ1-2
ASSHGTDYGYT
>TRBV7-2|12|TRBJ2-3
ASSLDPGGDTQY
>TRBV12-3/TRBV12-4|11|TRBJ1-1
ASSFGRYSEAF
>TRBV3-1/TRBV3-2|14|TRBJ2-3
ASSQVVAGGADTQY
>TRBV20-1|11|TRBJ2-1
SASPGPINEQF
>TRBV30|10|TRBJ1-1
AWRQGNTEAF
>TRBV18|14|TRBJ2-1
ASSPRAPAGDNEQF
>TRBV7-9|12|TRBJ1-4
ASSAWGSNEKLF
>TRBV6-5|13|TRBJ1-2
ASSYGGTAPYGYT
>TRBV19|14|TRBJ2-6
ASSIPRQGGANVLT
>TRBV7-6|14|TRBJ2-2
ASSSQGGENTGELF
>TRBV5-6|14|TRBJ1-6
ASSWGRNSYNSPLH
>TRBV9|12|TRBJ1-1
ASSVRGADTEAF
>TRBV10-3|11|TRBJ1-1
AISVQKNTEAF
>TRBV9|16|TRBJ2-1
ASSVVPEKAGDYNEQF
>TRBV7-9|12|TRBJ1-2
ASSLGGSGYGYT
>TRBV7-2|11|TRBJ1-1
ASSLPTAKAAF
>TRBV7-9|12|TRBJ2-7
ASSLSQGDYEQY
>TRBV2|11|TRBJ2-5
ASSEDREETQY
>TRBV6-6|12|TRBJ1-1
ASSHQGANTEAF
>TRBV2|11|TRBJ2-1
ASSGPPGGEQF
>TRBV15|16|TRBJ2-7
ATSRGGPNTPTAYEQY
>TRBV10-3|11|TRBJ1-2
AISETGVYGYT
>TRBV27|13|TRBJ1-2
ASRSTGGRVYGYT
>TRBV6-5|13|TRBJ2-2
ANSPGTGDTGELF
>TRBV5-1|12|TRBJ2-7
ASSTWTAPYEQY
>TRBV10-3|13|TRBJ1-2
AISESPTGVYGYT
>TRBV3-1/TRBV3-2|12|TRBJ1-5
ASSARDRRQPQH
>TRBV5-4|13|TRBJ2-3
ASSLGTSGQDTQY
>TRBV9|13|TRBJ1-1
ASSPRDSPGTEAF
>TRBV10-3|12|TRBJ2-5
AIHFDSGQETQY
>TRBV6-2/TRBV6-3|14|TRBJ2-2
ASSYPGQGGTGELF
>TRBV4-1|12|TRBJ1-4
ASSLTERSEKLF
>TRBV27|13|TRBJ1-6
ASSSGTRSNSPLH
>TRBV27|11|TRBJ2-7
ASTNRAGYEQY
>TRBV7-2|14|TRBJ1-1
ASSHYREHMNTEAF